This TCR beta chain was captured by sequencing in a study of Ad26.COV2.S vaccination and SARS-CoV-2 variants. Points from the study as a whole: In TCR breadth and depth analyses, total T cell responses may have been underestimated.

The treatment was: about 20 received Ad26.COV2.S at low or high dose, single or two shots; roughly five received placebo; per-sample allocation not given. Material that was analyzed had been drawn on day 63 after the first vaccine or placebo injection. Libraries were prepared by immunoSEQ multiplex PCR; TCRdb keeps only in-frame clonotypes and omits some of them. There are about 350,000 clones in the sample; 88% occur only once, and 6.4% lies in the top ten. About this clone: Its target is not known.

The input for sequencing was peripheral blood, taken in a trial of Ad26.COV2.S vaccine versus placebo. This receptor was taken from a person aged 18-65 years who received the Ad26.COV2.S COVID-19 vaccine or a placebo.

CDR3 region: CASSRAGREDQYF. In nucleotides, the CDR3 is TGTGCCAGTAGTAGGGCAGGGAGGGAGGACCAGTACTTC. The chain couples TRBV19 to TRBJ2-5; TRBD2 agrees at 7 bases. This CDR3 has 13 residues. Germline CDR1 is LNHDA and CDR2 is SQIVND (reference sequence). After removal of 4 bases from V and 10 bases from J, the junction contained 9 bases not matched to a gene.